This TCR beta chain was sequenced in a study of T cell changes during pregnancy in multiple sclerosis. Profiling relied on immunoSEQ multiplex PCR, and the TCRdb table lists in-frame clones only, not all of them. The sample has under 65,000 clones, roughly 92% seen once. The germline gives CDR1 SGHDT, CDR2 YYEEEE. Unmatched junction bases numbered 9, after V lost 4 bases and J lost 6 bases. This CDR3 is built from 15 residues. The sequencing used CD8+ T cells from peripheral blood mononuclear cells, collected in the third trimester of pregnancy. The sequence was collected from a female donor with multiple sclerosis, enrolled in a pregnancy study. The chain uses TRBV5-6 and TRBJ2-1, with 8 nucleotides matching TRBD1. The CDR3 sequence: CASSQWTGSFNEQFF. CDR3 coding DNA: TGTGCCAGCAGCCAATGGACAGGGAGTTTCAATGAGCAGTTCTTC.